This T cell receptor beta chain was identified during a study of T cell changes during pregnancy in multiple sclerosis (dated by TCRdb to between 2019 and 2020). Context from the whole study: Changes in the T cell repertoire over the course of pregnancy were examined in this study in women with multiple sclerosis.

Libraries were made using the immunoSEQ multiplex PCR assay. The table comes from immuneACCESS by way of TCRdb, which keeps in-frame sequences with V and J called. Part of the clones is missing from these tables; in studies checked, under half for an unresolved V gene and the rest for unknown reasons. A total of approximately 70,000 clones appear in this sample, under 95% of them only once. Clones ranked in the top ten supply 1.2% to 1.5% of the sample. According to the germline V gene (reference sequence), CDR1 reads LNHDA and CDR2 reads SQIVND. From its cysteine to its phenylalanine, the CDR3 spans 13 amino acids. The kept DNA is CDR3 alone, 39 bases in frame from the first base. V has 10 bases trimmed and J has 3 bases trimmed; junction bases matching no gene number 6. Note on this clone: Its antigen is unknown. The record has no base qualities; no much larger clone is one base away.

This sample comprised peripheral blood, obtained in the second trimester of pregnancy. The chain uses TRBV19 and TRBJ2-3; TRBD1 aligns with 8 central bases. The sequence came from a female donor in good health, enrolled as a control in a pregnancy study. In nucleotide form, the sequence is TGTGCCACCTCGGACAGGGCTACAGATACGCAGTATTTT. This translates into CATSDRATDTQYF.